This T cell receptor (beta chain) stems from a study of patients and donors after allogeneic stem cell transplantation. MiXCR, run by TCRdb on the RT-PCR reads, gives a single entry per CDR3 protein. The sample includes about 200,000 distinct CDR3 sequences, roughly two fifths of them seen just once. With 0 bases clipped from V and 6 bases from J, the junction kept 11 bases outside the gene matches. CDR1 is MGHRA, CDR2 YSYEKL, per germline. The length of the CDR3 is 17 residues. The chain uses TRBV4-1 and TRBJ1-5; 7 bases are shared with TRBD1. Sequences were obtained from blood, either unsorted or a sorted T cell fraction (not recorded which). The receptor's source is a human donor who was either an allogeneic HSCT recipient or a stem cell or donor lymphocyte infusion donor (not recorded which). It is not recorded whose cells these are; they may come from a transplant donor. The CDR3, as DNA: TGCGCCAGCAGCCAAGACGTAGGGGGCCTAGGCGTTCAGCCCCAGCATTTT. Amino acids: CASSQDVGGLGVQPQHF.